The source of this T cell receptor beta chain is a study of early T cells in non-severe SARS-CoV-2 infection. Trimming removed 6 bases from V and 2 bases from J, with 14 bases in between. Per germline, CDR1 DFQATT and CDR2 SNEGSKA (reference sequence). The CDR3 extends over 13 amino acids. Individually, cDNA molecules had unique molecular identifiers attached to them. TCRdb recomputed calls from the 5' RACE reads with MiXCR, one row per CDR3 protein. The sample includes 99,000 or so distinct CDR3 sequences, approximately 17% of them seen just once. V usage is TRBV20-1 and J usage is TRBJ2-7, with D possibly being TRBD2 (6 bases). The specimen was whole blood. The TCR comes from an adult who was a healthcare worker with PCR-confirmed SARS-CoV-2 infection or an uninfected control (not recorded which). CDR3 DNA sequence: TGCAGTGCCTTATCTAGCGATGCCTACGAGCAGTACTTC. Protein sequence: CSALSSDAYEQYF.